The present entry profiles one TCR beta chain with its context. What it recognizes is unknown. This entry is derived from a study of blood T cells in healthy people across ages. Ranging in age from about 6 to 95, the donors were healthy Caucasian individuals from Russia. Investigators took about 9.2 milliliters of peripheral blood from every donor. Overall study results and limits: CMV status of donors was not determined, possibly confounding expanded clonotype changes.

Primed by a sample-barcoded 5' primer and a J-beta primer mix, a second PCR proceeded for roughly 7 to 11 cycles. Each cDNA molecule was tagged by a template-switch adaptor that had 12 random nucleotides. TCRdb reanalysed the 5' RACE reads using MiXCR and keeps one entry per CDR3 protein. The sample lists hundreds of thousands of distinct CDR3 sequences; 55% to 70% were seen once. This TCR came from a man between 25 and 39 years old in good health. Sequenced input: blood.

CDR3 sequence reads: CASTQGGSQETQYF. The CDR3 region has the DNA TGTGCCAGCACGCAAGGGGGCAGCCAAGAGACCCAGTACTTC. V usage is TRBV7-2 and J usage is TRBJ2-5; 7 bases align to TRBD1. This CDR3 region has 14 residues. J was trimmed by 1 base and V by 7 bases; bases with no gene match: 6. Looked up from germline, CDR1 is SGHTA and CDR2 is FQGNSA. The entire variable domain, with the rest obtained from reference TRBV7-2 and TRBJ2-5, is as follows: GAGVSQSPSNKVTEKGKDVELRCDPISGHTALYWYRQSLGQGLEFLIYFQGNSAPDKSGLPSDRFSAERTGGSVSTLTIQRTQQEDSAVYLCASTQGGSQETQYFGPGTRLLVL.